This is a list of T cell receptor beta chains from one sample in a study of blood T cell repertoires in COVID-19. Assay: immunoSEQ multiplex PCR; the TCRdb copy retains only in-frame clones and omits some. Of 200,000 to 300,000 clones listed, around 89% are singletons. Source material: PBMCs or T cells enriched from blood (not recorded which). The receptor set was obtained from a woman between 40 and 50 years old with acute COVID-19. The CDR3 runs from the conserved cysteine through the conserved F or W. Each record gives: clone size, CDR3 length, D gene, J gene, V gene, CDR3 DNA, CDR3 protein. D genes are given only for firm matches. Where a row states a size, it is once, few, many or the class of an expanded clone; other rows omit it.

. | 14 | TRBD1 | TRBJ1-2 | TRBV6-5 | TGTGCCAGCAGTTACCTGACAGGGGACTATGGCTACACCTTC | CASSYLTGDYGYTF
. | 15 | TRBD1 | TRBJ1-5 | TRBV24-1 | TGTGCCACCAGTGGAGGGACAGGCCTCAATCAGCCCCAGCATTTT | CATSGGTGLNQPQHF
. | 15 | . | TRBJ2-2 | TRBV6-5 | TGTGCCAGCAGACCTCTCTGGGGGCAAACCGGGGAGCTGTTTTTT | CASRPLWGQTGELFF
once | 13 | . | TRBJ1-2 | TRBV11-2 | TGTGCCAGTGAAGGAGGAGCTAACTATGGCTACACCTTC | CASEGGANYGYTF
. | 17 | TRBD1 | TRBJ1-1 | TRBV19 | TGTGCCAGTAACCCGACAGGGATGTTTCGATTTGAGACTGAAGCTTTCTTT | CASNPTGMFRFETEAFF
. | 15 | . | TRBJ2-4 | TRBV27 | TGTGCCAGCAGCAACACCAGGGTGGGGGGAAACATTCAGTACTTC | CASSNTRVGGNIQYF
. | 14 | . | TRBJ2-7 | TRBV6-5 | TGTGCCAGCAGTAGGGCCCAGGGGGGCTACGAGCAGTACTTC | CASSRAQGGYEQYF
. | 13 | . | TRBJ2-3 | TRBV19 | TGTGCCAGTAGTATACAGGGGCAATATACGCAGTATTTT | CASSIQGQYTQYF
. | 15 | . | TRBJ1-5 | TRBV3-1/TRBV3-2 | TGTGCCAGCAGCCAAGGTCGGGGTAGCAATCAGCCCCAGCATTTT | CASSQGRGSNQPQHF
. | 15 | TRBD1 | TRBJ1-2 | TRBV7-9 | TGTGCCAGCAGCGCCCGACAGGGGCCCCTCTATGGCTACACCTTC | CASSARQGPLYGYTF
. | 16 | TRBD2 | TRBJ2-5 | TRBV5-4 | TGTGCCAGCAGCTTGGGAGCTAGCGGGGTACAAGAGACCCAGTACTTC | CASSLGASGVQETQYF
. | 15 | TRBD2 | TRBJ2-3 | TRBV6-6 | TGTGCCAGCAGTCGGACCCGACTAGCGGCAGATACGCAGTATTTT | CASSRTRLAADTQYF
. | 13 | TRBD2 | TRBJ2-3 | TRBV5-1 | TGCGCCGCGGGGGAAGCGGGTCGAGATACGCAGTATTTT | CAAGEAGRDTQYF
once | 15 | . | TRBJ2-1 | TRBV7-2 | TGTGCCAGCAGCCCAGACGGTGCGGGATACAATGAGCAGTTCTTC | CASSPDGAGYNEQFF
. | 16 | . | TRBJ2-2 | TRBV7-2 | TGTGCCAGCAGCTTGGGCGGGGAGGTCCGTACCGGGGAGCTGTTTTTT | CASSLGGEVRTGELFF
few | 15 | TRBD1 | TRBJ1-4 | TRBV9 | TGTGCCAGCAGCGTAGGGACAGGAACTAATGAAAAACTGTTTTTT | CASSVGTGTNEKLFF
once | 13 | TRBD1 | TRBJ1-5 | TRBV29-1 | TGCAGCGTTGAACAGGGGGTCGGTCAGCCCCAGCATTTT | CSVEQGVGQPQHF
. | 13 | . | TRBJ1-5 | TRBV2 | TGTGCCAGCACCCTGAGACTTGATCAGCCCCAGCATTTT | CASTLRLDQPQHF
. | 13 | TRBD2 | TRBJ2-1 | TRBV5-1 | TGCGCCAGCAGCCCCGCTAGCGGGGGGGCGGGGTTCTTC | CASSPASGGAGFF
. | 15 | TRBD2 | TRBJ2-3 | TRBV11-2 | TGTGCCAGCAGCTTAGTGGGGGGGAGCGCAGATACGCAGTATTTT | CASSLVGGSADTQYF
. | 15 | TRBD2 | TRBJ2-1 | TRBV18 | TGTGCCAGCTCACAACCGGGGGGCTCCTACAATGAGCAGTTCTTC | CASSQPGGSYNEQFF
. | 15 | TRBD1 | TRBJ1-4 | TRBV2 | TGTGCCAGCAGCGACTCGACAGGGTGGAATGAAAAACTGTTTTTT | CASSDSTGWNEKLFF
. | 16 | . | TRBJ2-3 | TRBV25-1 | TGTGCCAGCAGCAACCCAGGGGGGAGACTCCCAGATACGCAGTATTTT | CASSNPGGRLPDTQYF
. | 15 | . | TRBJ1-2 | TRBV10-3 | TGTGCCATCAGTGAGTCGATTCGGTCAGGCTATGGCTACACCTTC | CAISESIRSGYGYTF
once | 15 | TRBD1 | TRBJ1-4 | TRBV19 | TGTGCCAGTAGGGTCCACAGGGGAGGAGCTGAAAAACTGTTTTTT | CASRVHRGGAEKLFF